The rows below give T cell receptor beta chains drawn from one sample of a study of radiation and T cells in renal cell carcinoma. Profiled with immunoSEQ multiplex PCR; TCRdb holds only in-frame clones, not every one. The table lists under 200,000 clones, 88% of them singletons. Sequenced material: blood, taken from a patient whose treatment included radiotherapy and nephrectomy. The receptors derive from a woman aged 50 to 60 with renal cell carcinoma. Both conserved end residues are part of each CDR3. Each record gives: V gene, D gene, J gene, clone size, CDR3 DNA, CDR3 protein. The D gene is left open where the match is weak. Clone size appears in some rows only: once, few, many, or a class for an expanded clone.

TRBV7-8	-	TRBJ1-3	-	TGTGCCAGCAGCTTAGAGGAAGGGGGAAGAAACACCATATATTTT	CASSLEEGGRNTIYF
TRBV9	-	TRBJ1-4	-	TGTGCCAGCAGCGTAGGGACTGGCGAAAAACTGTTTTTT	CASSVGTGEKLFF
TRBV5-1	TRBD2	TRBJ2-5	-	TGCGCCAGCAGCTTGACATCTAGCGGGGGGTGGGAGACCCAGTACTTC	CASSLTSSGGWETQYF
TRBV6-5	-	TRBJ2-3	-	TGTGCCAGCAGTAAGGGGGACTCCACAGATACGCAGTATTTT	CASSKGDSTDTQYF
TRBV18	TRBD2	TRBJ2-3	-	TGTGCCAGCTCACCTACGACTAGCGGGGGTTATACGCAGTATTTT	CASSPTTSGGYTQYF
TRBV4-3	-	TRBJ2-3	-	TGCGCCAGCAGCCGAGGGATTGGCTCCTCCACAGATACGCAGTATTTT	CASSRGIGSSTDTQYF
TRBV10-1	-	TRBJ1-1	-	TGCGCCAGCGGACGGGACCCAACAGGCGACTTGAACACTGAAGCTTTCTTT	CASGRDPTGDLNTEAFF
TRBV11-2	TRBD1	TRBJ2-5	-	TGTGCCAGCAGCTTGAGGACAGGGCAAGAGACCCAGTACTTC	CASSLRTGQETQYF
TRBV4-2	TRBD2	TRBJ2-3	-	TGTGCCAGCAGCCAAGGAACAGCGGGGGGCACAGATACGCAGTATTTT	CASSQGTAGGTDTQYF
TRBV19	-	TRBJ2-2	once	TGTGCCAGTAGTAAGATGTTAGCTCCGAACACCGGGGAGCTGTTTTTT	CASSKMLAPNTGELFF
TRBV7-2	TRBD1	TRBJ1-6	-	TGTGCCAGCAGCCCAATGATGGGACAGGGGAACTATAATTCACCCCTCCACTTT	CASSPMMGQGNYNSPLHF
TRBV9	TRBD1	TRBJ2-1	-	TGTGCCAGCAGCGTAGGGATAGGGGGCTCGGCTATAGATGAGCAGTTCTTC	CASSVGIGGSAIDEQFF
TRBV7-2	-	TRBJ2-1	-	TGTGCCAGCAGCTTATCTCTAGTTAATAACAATGAGCAGTTCTTC	CASSLSLVNNNEQFF
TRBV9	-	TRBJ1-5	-	TGTGCCAGCAGCCCTTCCGAGTTCAATCAGCCCCAGCATTTT	CASSPSEFNQPQHF
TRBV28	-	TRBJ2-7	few	TGTGCCAGCAGTACCCCGAGAGGGTTCCACGAGCAGTACTTC	CASSTPRGFHEQYF
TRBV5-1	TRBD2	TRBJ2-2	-	TGCGCCAGCAGCTTTAGCGGGGGGGACACCGGGGAGCTGTTTTTT	CASSFSGGDTGELFF
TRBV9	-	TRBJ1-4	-	TGTGCCAGCCCCTTCGTGGAATTTAATGAAAAACTGTTTTTT	CASPFVEFNEKLFF
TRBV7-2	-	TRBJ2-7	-	TGTGCCAGCAGCGGCGAGGGGGGCCGGGCCTACGAGCAGTACTTC	CASSGEGGRAYEQYF
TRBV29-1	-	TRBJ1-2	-	TGCAGCGTTGAAGATCGAGTGAGGAGACGGAGGGATGGCTACACCTTC	CSVEDRVRRRRDGYTF
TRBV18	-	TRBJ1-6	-	TGTGCCAGCTCACCACGAAGGGATTCACCCCTCCACTTT	CASSPRRDSPLHF
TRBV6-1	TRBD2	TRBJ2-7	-	TGTGCCAGCAAGGTAGCGGGGTACTACGAGCAGTACTTC	CASKVAGYYEQYF
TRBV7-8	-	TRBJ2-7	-	TGTGCCAGCAGCCCATATGGAGGTTACGAGCAGTACTTC	CASSPYGGYEQYF
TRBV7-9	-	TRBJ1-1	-	TGTGCCAGCAGCCCCCGGGGGTCGGACTACACTGAAGCTTTCTTT	CASSPRGSDYTEAFF
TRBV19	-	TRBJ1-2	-	TGTGCCAGTAGTATGTGGGGGAGCCCGGTCGGCTACACCTTC	CASSMWGSPVGYTF
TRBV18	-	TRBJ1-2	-	TGTGCCAGCTCCTATTTCGAGGGAAAAATCCCGAATCCCTATGGCTACACCTTC	CASSYFEGKIPNPYGYTF
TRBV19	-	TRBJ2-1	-	TGTGCCAGTAGTTATAATCCTAATGAGCAGTTCTTC	CASSYNPNEQFF
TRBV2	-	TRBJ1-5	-	TGTGCCAGCAGTGAAGGACTTGAGGAACCCAATAGCAATCAGCCCCAGCATTTT	CASSEGLEEPNSNQPQHF
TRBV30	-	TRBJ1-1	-	TGTGCCTGGAAAACTGACGGTATGAACACTGAAGCTTTCTTT	CAWKTDGMNTEAFF
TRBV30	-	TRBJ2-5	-	TGTGCCTGGGCTGTCGGGGCTCCGACCCAGTACTTC	CAWAVGAPTQYF
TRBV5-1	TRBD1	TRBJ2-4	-	TGCGCCAGCAGCTTGGTTGGGGACAGCTCTTTTCAGTACTTC	CASSLVGDSSFQYF
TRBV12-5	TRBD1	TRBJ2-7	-	TGTGCTAGTGGTTTTGTACAGGGGAGCGAGCAGTACTTC	CASGFVQGSEQYF
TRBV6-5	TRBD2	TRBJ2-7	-	TGTGCCAGCAGGAGACCGGGACTAGCCGACGAGCAGTACTTC	CASRRPGLADEQYF
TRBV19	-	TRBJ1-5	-	TGTGCCAGTAGTATACGACAGCGGGGCAATCAGCCCCAGCATTTT	CASSIRQRGNQPQHF
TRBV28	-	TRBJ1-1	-	TGTGCCAGCACCTTCGGACTGCAGGACACTGAAGCTTTCTTT	CASTFGLQDTEAFF
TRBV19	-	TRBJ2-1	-	TGTGCCACTTCCCCCCGGGGCGCGTACAATGAGCAGTTCTTC	CATSPRGAYNEQFF
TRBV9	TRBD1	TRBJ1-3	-	TGTGCCAGCAGCGCAGGGGGGTTTTCTGGAAATACCATATATTTT	CASSAGGFSGNTIYF
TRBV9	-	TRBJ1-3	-	TGTGCCAGCAGCGATGAGTTCTCTGGAAACACCATATATTTT	CASSDEFSGNTIYF
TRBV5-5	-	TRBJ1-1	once	TGTGCCAGCAGCTTGGAGTTCGTTGTAATTCGGGGGGAGGATAACACTGAAGCTTTCTTT	CASSLEFVVIRGEDNTEAFF
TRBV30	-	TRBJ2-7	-	TGTGCCTGGAGTGAGGGGTCCGATAGCTCCTACGAGCAGTACTTC	CAWSEGSDSSYEQYF
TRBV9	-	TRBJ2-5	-	TGTGCCAGCAGCGTAGAGGGGCGGTGGCAAGAGACCCAGTACTTC	CASSVEGRWQETQYF
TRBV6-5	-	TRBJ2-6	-	TGTGCCAGCAGTTATGGGGGTTCTGGGGCCAACGTCCTGACTTTC	CASSYGGSGANVLTF
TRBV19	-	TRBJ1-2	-	TGTGCCAGTAGTATCAGAGGGCAGGGAGACTATGGCTACACCTTC	CASSIRGQGDYGYTF
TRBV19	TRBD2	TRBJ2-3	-	TGTGCCAGTAGTACGACTAGCGGGGGGGCAGATACGCAGTATTTT	CASSTTSGGADTQYF
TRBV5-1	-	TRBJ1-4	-	TGCGCCAGCAGCTGGACCGGGACCGGTGCAACTAATGAAAAACTGTTTTTT	CASSWTGTGATNEKLFF
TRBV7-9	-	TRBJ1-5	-	TGTGCCAGCAGCTCGTCGGTTTCAAATCAGCCCCAGCATTTT	CASSSSVSNQPQHF
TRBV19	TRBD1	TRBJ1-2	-	TGTGCCAGTAGGGTACAGGGGTCTAACTATGGCTACACCTTC	CASRVQGSNYGYTF
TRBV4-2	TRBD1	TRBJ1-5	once	TGTGCCAGCAGCACCAGCCTTCAGGGGGATCAGCCCCAGCATTTT	CASSTSLQGDQPQHF
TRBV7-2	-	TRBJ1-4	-	TGTGCCAGCAGACCACAGGGCGCAACTAATGAAAAACTGTTTTTT	CASRPQGATNEKLFF
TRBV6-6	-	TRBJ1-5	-	TGTGCCAGCAGAGGGGCCCTGGGGGGGGGCAATCAGCCCCAGCATTTT	CASRGALGGGNQPQHF
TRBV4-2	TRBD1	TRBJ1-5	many	TGTGCCAGCAGCCAAGTCACCGCGGGACAGGGACTGAATCAGCCCCAGCATTTT	CASSQVTAGQGLNQPQHF
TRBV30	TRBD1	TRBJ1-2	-	TGTGCCTGGAGTGTCGATGGACAGGGGGCGGGAGGCTACACCTTC	CAWSVDGQGAGGYTF
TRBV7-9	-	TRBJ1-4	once	TGTGCCAGCAGCGTGGACGGACCAGGTCGAGAAAAACTGTTTTTT	CASSVDGPGREKLFF
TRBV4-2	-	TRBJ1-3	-	TGTGCCAGCAGCCCTTGGGTGGGTTCTGGAAACACCATATATTTT	CASSPWVGSGNTIYF
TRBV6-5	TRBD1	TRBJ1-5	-	TGTGCCAGCAGTACGGACAGGGGAAGTCAGCCCCAGCATTTT	CASSTDRGSQPQHF
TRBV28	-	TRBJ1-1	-	TGTGCCAGCAGTAGGTTGGTTGACAAGAACACTGAAGCTTTCTTT	CASSRLVDKNTEAFF
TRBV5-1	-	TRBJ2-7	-	TGCGCCAGCAGCTTGGACTACGAGCAGTACTTC	CASSLDYEQYF
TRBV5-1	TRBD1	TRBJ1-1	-	TGCGCCAGCAGCTTGCACAGGGGTACTGAAGCTTTCTTT	CASSLHRGTEAFF
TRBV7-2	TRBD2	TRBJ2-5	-	TGTGCCAGCAGCTTCGGGGAGCGGGGGGGTCAAGAGACCCAGTACTTC	CASSFGERGGQETQYF
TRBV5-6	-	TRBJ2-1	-	TGTGCCAGCAGCTTGACTAGCAATGAGCAGTTCTTC	CASSLTSNEQFF
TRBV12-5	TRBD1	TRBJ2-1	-	TGTGCTAGTGGTTCCGGACAGGGGGGCTACAATGAGCAGTTCTTC	CASGSGQGGYNEQFF